The rows below give T cell receptor beta chains drawn from one sample of a study of shared clonotypes between healthy human individuals. Measured with immunoSEQ multiplex PCR; TCRdb has only the in-frame clones, and not every one. This table has about 1.4 million clones, more than 95% appearing once. Sequencing input: naive CD4+ T cells sorted from blood. The source of these receptors is a man aged 25 to 40 in good health. Each CDR3 is given with its conserved first and last residue. A D gene is named only where the DNA matches it firmly. Not every row has a clone size; where given, it reads once, few, many or a size class.

j_gene: TRBJ2-3
abundance: NA
v_gene: TRBV5-1
d_gene: NA
CDR3nt: TGCGCCAGCAGCTTGTTTAGTTTTGCAGATACGCAGTATTTT
CDR3aa: CASSLFSFADTQYF

j_gene: TRBJ2-1
abundance: NA
v_gene: TRBV5-8
d_gene: NA
CDR3nt: TGTGCCAGCAGCAGAGTGCCAATTGATGAGCAGTTCTTC
CDR3aa: CASSRVPIDEQFF

j_gene: TRBJ2-5
abundance: NA
v_gene: TRBV9
d_gene: NA
CDR3nt: TGTGCCAGCAGCGTAGGGGGCGGAAGACAAGAGACCCAGTACTTC
CDR3aa: CASSVGGGRQETQYF

j_gene: TRBJ1-5
abundance: NA
v_gene: TRBV6-5
d_gene: NA
CDR3nt: TGTGCCAGCGCCCCGAGGACAAATCAGCCCCAGCATTTT
CDR3aa: CASAPRTNQPQHF

j_gene: TRBJ2-1
abundance: NA
v_gene: TRBV11-2
d_gene: NA
CDR3nt: TGTGCCAGCAGCTTAGAATTCAGCGGAGACCCCTACAATGAGCAGTTCTTC
CDR3aa: CASSLEFSGDPYNEQFF

j_gene: TRBJ2-5
abundance: once
v_gene: TRBV18
d_gene: TRBD2
CDR3nt: TGTGCCAGCTCACCGAATTTGCGGGAGGTACAAGAGACCCAGTACTTC
CDR3aa: CASSPNLREVQETQYF

j_gene: TRBJ2-7
abundance: NA
v_gene: TRBV6-4
d_gene: TRBD2
CDR3nt: TGTGCCAGCAGTGACTCCGGACTAGCGGAGACCTACGAGCAGTACTTC
CDR3aa: CASSDSGLAETYEQYF

j_gene: TRBJ2-5
abundance: NA
v_gene: TRBV13
d_gene: NA
CDR3nt: TGTGCCAGCAGCCAACCGGGACGCAAAGAGACCCAGTACTTC
CDR3aa: CASSQPGRKETQYF

j_gene: TRBJ2-7
abundance: NA
v_gene: TRBV5-1
d_gene: TRBD2
CDR3nt: TGCGCCAGCAGCCACGGGACTAGCGGGAGCTCCCCCTACGAGCAGTACTTC
CDR3aa: CASSHGTSGSSPYEQYF

j_gene: TRBJ2-3
abundance: NA
v_gene: TRBV18
d_gene: NA
CDR3nt: TGTGCCAGCTCACCATTAGCGGCCACTAGCACAGATACGCAGTATTTT
CDR3aa: CASSPLAATSTDTQYF

j_gene: TRBJ1-2
abundance: NA
v_gene: TRBV9
d_gene: TRBD1
CDR3nt: TGTGCCAGCAGCGCTTTTTGGGACAGCGACTATGGCTACACCTTC
CDR3aa: CASSAFWDSDYGYTF

j_gene: TRBJ2-6
abundance: NA
v_gene: TRBV5-1
d_gene: NA
CDR3nt: TGCGCCAGCAGCTTGGCTGTAGTCGGGGCCAACGTCCTGACTTTC
CDR3aa: CASSLAVVGANVLTF

j_gene: TRBJ1-5
abundance: NA
v_gene: TRBV5-4
d_gene: NA
CDR3nt: TGTGCCAGCAGCTTGGATGGTTTTAGCAATCAGCCCCAGCATTTT
CDR3aa: CASSLDGFSNQPQHF

j_gene: TRBJ2-1
abundance: NA
v_gene: TRBV2
d_gene: TRBD2
CDR3nt: TGTGCCAGCAGCCTGTCTAGCGGGAGAGTTGGCTCCTACAATGAGCAGTTCTTC
CDR3aa: CASSLSSGRVGSYNEQFF

j_gene: TRBJ2-3
abundance: NA
v_gene: TRBV11-2
d_gene: TRBD2
CDR3nt: TGTGCCAGCAGCTTCTCATCTAGCGGGAGAGATACGCAGTATTTT
CDR3aa: CASSFSSSGRDTQYF

j_gene: TRBJ1-5
abundance: NA
v_gene: TRBV18
d_gene: NA
CDR3nt: TGTGCCAGCTCACTGAAAAGCAATCAGCCCCAGCATTTT
CDR3aa: CASSLKSNQPQHF

j_gene: TRBJ2-2
abundance: NA
v_gene: TRBV6-5
d_gene: TRBD2
CDR3nt: TGTGCCAGCAGTTACCTAGCGGTTAACACCGGGGAGCTGTTTTTT
CDR3aa: CASSYLAVNTGELFF

j_gene: TRBJ2-7
abundance: NA
v_gene: TRBV25-1
d_gene: TRBD1
CDR3nt: TGTGCCAGCAGTGCCCGGGACAGGGTATACGAGCAGTACTTC
CDR3aa: CASSARDRVYEQYF